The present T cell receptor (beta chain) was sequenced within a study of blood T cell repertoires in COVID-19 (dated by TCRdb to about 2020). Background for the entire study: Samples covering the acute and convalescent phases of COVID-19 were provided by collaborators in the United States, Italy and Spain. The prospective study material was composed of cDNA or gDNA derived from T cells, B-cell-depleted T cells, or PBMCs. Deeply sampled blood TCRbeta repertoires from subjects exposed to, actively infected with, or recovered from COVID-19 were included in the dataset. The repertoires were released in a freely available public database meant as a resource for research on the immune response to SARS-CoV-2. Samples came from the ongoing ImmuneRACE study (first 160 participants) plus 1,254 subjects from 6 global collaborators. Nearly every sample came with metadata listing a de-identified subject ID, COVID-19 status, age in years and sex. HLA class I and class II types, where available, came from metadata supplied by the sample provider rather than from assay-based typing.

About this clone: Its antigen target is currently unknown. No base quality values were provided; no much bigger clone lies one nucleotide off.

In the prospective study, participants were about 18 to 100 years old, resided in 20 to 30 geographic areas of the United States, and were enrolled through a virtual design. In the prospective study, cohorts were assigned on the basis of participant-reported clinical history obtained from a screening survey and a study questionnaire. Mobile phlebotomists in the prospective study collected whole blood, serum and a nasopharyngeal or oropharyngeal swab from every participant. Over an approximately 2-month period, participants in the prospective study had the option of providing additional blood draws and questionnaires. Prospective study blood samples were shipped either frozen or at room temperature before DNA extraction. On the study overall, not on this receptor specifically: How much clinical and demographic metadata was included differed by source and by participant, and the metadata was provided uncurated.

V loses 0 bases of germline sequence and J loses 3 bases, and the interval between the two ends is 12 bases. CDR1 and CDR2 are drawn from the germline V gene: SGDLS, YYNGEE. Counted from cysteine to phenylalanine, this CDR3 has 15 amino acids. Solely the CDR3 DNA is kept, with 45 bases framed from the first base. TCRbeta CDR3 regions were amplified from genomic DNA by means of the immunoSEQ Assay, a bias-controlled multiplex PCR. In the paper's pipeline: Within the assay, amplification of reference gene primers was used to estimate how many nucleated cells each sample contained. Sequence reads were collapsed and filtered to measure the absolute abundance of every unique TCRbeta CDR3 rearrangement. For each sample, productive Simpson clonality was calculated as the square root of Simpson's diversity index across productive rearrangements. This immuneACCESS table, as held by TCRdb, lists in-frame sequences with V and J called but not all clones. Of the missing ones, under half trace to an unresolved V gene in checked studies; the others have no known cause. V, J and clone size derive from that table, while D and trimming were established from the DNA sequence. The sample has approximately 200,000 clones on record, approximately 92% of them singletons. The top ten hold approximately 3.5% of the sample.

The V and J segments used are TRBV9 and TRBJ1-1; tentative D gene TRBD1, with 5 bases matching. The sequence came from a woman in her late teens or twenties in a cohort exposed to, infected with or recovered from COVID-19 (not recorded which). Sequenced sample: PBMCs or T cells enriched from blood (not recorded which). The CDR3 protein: CASSVAGSGDTEAFF. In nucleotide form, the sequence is TGTGCCAGCAGCGTAGCGGGGTCGGGGGACACTGAAGCTTTCTTT.